This T cell receptor beta chain was sequenced for a study of blood T cell repertoires in COVID-19. Study details: Sample material is recorded as cDNA or gDNA derived from T cells, B-cell-depleted T cells, or PBMCs.

The CDR3 consists of 15 residues. V lost 0 bases, J lost 7 bases, and 13 bases lay in between. In the original processing: The assay estimated nucleated cells by amplifying reference gene primers. Produced via immunoSEQ multiplex PCR; TCRdb's table is partial and in-frame only. For V, J and clone size, that table is used; D and trimming come from the DNA. This sample has some 120,000 clones; approximately 77% occur once, and the top ten carry over 7%. The chain recombines TRBV23-1 with TRBJ1-5; a weak D match, TRBD1 (5 bases). TRBV23-1 falls under the ORF class, with uncertain function. Sequencing input: peripheral blood. This clonotype was sampled from a human donor in a cohort sampled during active COVID-19. CDR3 bases: TGCGCCAGCAGTCAATCAGCACTCCGGGGGCAGCCCCAGCATTTT. Translated, it gives CASSQSALRGQPQHF.